What follows describes a single T cell receptor beta chain. Under the authors' procedure: Amplification of reference gene primers provided the estimated nucleated cell counts. The repertoire was sequenced with immunoSEQ multiplex PCR; TCRdb's copy has only in-frame clones and lacks some. D and trimming come from the DNA, and the V and J calls and clone size come from that table. The sample consists of around 250,000 clones, about 80% of them appearing once. The entry originates in a study of blood T cell repertoires in COVID-19. About the research overall: The origin of the acute and convalescent COVID-19 samples was the United States, Italy and Spain.

The CDR3 length is 13 residues. Trimming took 6 bases from V and 3 from J, leaving 11 bases between them. Germline lookup yields CDR1 MNHEY and CDR2 SVGAGI. The sample was peripheral blood. The receptor's source is a young man who had recovered from COVID-19. The rearrangement uses TRBV6-5 and TRBJ1-1; D unresolved. Written as DNA, the CDR3 is TGTGCCAGCAGGACATCATGGGACACTGAAGCTTTCTTT. This sequence encodes CASRTSWDTEAFF.